The clone carrying this TCR beta chain has at least ten counts. The antigen is unknown. The data were obtained in a study of T-cell memory formation after mild COVID-19. 5'RACE with constant-segment primers yielded barcoded, UMI-tagged TCR alpha and TCR beta cDNA libraries. TCRdb used MiXCR to reprocess the 5' RACE reads, holding one entry per CDR3 protein. Altogether hundreds of thousands of distinct CDR3 sequences are present, approximately 15% being singletons, with the ten largest covering 2.1%. The CDR3 loop spans 14 amino acids. CDR1 is SGHRS and CDR2 is YFSETQ in the germline V gene. Trimming cost V 3 bases and J 1 base; bases outside gene matches: 2. Study results and caveats: There was a balanced CD4/CD8 profile in clones contracting day 15 to 85, and later expanders leaned CD4+.

Material: PBMCs or a T cell subset sorted from them (not recorded which). This receptor was taken from an adult woman who had mild COVID-19 (a few samples of this study predate the infection). Cell type and time point are not known. This chain uses TRBV5-1 with TRBJ1-1; 8 positions agree with TRBD1. The CDR3 DNA is TGCGCCAGCAGCTCCGGGACAGGGAACACTGAAGCTTTCTTT. Translated, it gives CASSSGTGNTEAFF. Combining the CDR3 with reference TRBV5-1 and TRBJ1-1 gives the whole variable domain KAGVTQTPRYLIKTRGQQVTLSCSPISGHRSVSWYQQTPGQGLQFLFEYFSETQRNKGNFPGRFSGRQFSNSRSEMNVSTLELGDSALYLCASSSGTGNTEAFFGQGTRLTVV.